A selection of T cell receptor beta chains follows, all from one sample in a study of blood T cell repertoires in COVID-19. TCRdb's table, derived via immunoSEQ multiplex PCR, lists solely in-frame clones and lacks some. The table lists some 420,000 clones, 80% to 90% of them singletons. The sample was PBMCs or T cells enriched from blood (not recorded which). Receptors were obtained from a man aged 25-40 years who had recovered from COVID-19. The CDR3 runs from the conserved cysteine through the conserved F or W. A D gene is named only where the DNA matches it firmly. Clone size is not always given. Where it is, it says once, few, many or a class for expanded clones.

-	TRBV19	TRBJ1-5	-	TGTGCCAGTAGTATAGTCTGGGCCGGGGGTCAGCCCCAGCATTTT	CASSIVWAGGQPQHF
-	TRBV7-9	TRBJ2-5	-	TGTGCCAGCAGCCGAGGGGGGAGGGGAGAGACCCAGTACTTC	CASSRGGRGETQYF
-	TRBV27	TRBJ1-6	TRBD1	TGTGCCAGCCGTAGACCGACAGGGGATAATTCACCCCTCCACTTT	CASRRPTGDNSPLHF
-	TRBV5-6	TRBJ1-5	-	TGTGCCAGCAGCCCGGGGGGGACCCAGCCCCAGCATTTT	CASSPGGTQPQHF
-	TRBV4-1	TRBJ2-7	-	TGCGCCAGCAGCCAAGGGACTGACCCATACGAGCAGTACTTC	CASSQGTDPYEQYF
once	TRBV15	TRBJ2-7	TRBD2	TGTGCCACCAGCAGGCAACTGGCGGGAGTTAACGAGCAGTACTTC	CATSRQLAGVNEQYF
-	TRBV27	TRBJ2-1	-	TGTGCCAGCTTTACCAGAGCAAAGGGGGCGGGATACAATGAGCAGTTCTTC	CASFTRAKGAGYNEQFF
-	TRBV5-1	TRBJ2-3	TRBD2	TGCGCCAGCAGCTTGGATCCAGCGGGGGGCGCAGATACGCAGTATTTT	CASSLDPAGGADTQYF
-	TRBV9	TRBJ1-1	-	TGTGCCAGCAGCTTTGAGGATTGGATGAACACTGAAGCTTTCTTT	CASSFEDWMNTEAFF
-	TRBV30	TRBJ1-2	TRBD1	TGTGCCTGGGAAGGACAGGGGGCGGAAGGCTACACCTTC	CAWEGQGAEGYTF
-	TRBV7-9	TRBJ2-7	TRBD2	TGTGCCAGCAGCTCCTTGCGGACTAGCGGGAAGGGCGAGCAGTACTTC	CASSSLRTSGKGEQYF
-	TRBV7-7	TRBJ2-2	-	TGTGCCAGCAGCTTAGGGCCCACAGAGAACACCGGGGAGCTGTTTTTT	CASSLGPTENTGELFF
-	TRBV11-2	TRBJ2-6	-	TGTGCCAGCAGCACCCAGGGGTCTGGGGCCAACGTCCTGACTTTC	CASSTQGSGANVLTF
-	TRBV28	TRBJ2-3	TRBD2	TGTGCCCTCAATGTTCCGATTTCGATAACTAGCGGGGATACAGATACGCAGTATTTT	CALNVPISITSGDTDTQYF
once	TRBV28	TRBJ1-3	TRBD1	TGTGCCAGCAGTCCCTCGGGACAGGGTTACACCATATATTTT	CASSPSGQGYTIYF
-	TRBV19	TRBJ2-7	-	TGTGCCAGTAGTTGGCGACAGGCCTACGAGCAGTACTTC	CASSWRQAYEQYF
-	TRBV19	TRBJ1-5	-	TGTGCCAGTAGTATGTCGGGGGGAAATCAGCCCCAGCATTTT	CASSMSGGNQPQHF
once	TRBV7-2	TRBJ2-7	-	TGTGCCAGCAGCTTTATCCAGTTCCACGAGCAGTACTTC	CASSFIQFHEQYF
-	TRBV7-9	TRBJ1-1	TRBD1	TGTGCCAGCAGCTTATGGCCAGGGGGCCCTACTACTGAAGCTTTCTTT	CASSLWPGGPTTEAFF
-	TRBV2	TRBJ2-1	TRBD1	TGTGCCAGCAGGGACCGGGACAGGGGTTACAATGAGCAGTTCTTC	CASRDRDRGYNEQFF
-	TRBV29-1	TRBJ2-4	-	TGCAGCGTTGAAGATAGGGACCCGGGGAGGTACATTCAGTACTTC	CSVEDRDPGRYIQYF
-	TRBV2	TRBJ2-1	-	TGTGCCACCGGGCGGGACAGAAGCAATGAGCAGTTCTTC	CATGRDRSNEQFF
few	TRBV28	TRBJ2-1	TRBD2	TGTGCCAGCATTCCCCGACTCGGGACTAGCGGTCAGGGCGAGCAGTTCTTC	CASIPRLGTSGQGEQFF
-	TRBV19	TRBJ2-2	TRBD2	TGTGCCAGTAGTCCGACCTTTGGGTGGGGAGGGAGCACCGGGGAGCTGTTTTTT	CASSPTFGWGGSTGELFF
-	TRBV5-1	TRBJ2-7	TRBD2	TGCGCCAGCAGCTGGGGGACTAACACCTACGAGCAGTACTTC	CASSWGTNTYEQYF
-	TRBV12-3/TRBV12-4	TRBJ1-1	-	TGTGCCAGCAGCATCGGACAGAACACTGAAGCTTTCTTT	CASSIGQNTEAFF
-	TRBV6-5	TRBJ2-1	TRBD2	TGTGCCAGCAGTTACTCGAGCGGGAGGGCCTACAATGAGCAGTTCTTC	CASSYSSGRAYNEQFF
once	TRBV24-1	TRBJ2-1	TRBD1	TGTGCCACCAGCGGGTGGGGACAGATGGCCAATGAGCAGTTCTTC	CATSGWGQMANEQFF
-	TRBV11-2	TRBJ2-2	TRBD2	TGTGCCAGCAGCAGCCGACTAGCGGGAGGGGGGTCAGGCGGGGAGCTGTTTTTT	CASSSRLAGGGSGGELFF
once	TRBV3-1/TRBV3-2	TRBJ1-1	-	TGTGCCAGCAGCCAAGTGACAGGAGGCACTGAAGCTTTCTTT	CASSQVTGGTEAFF
-	TRBV29-1	TRBJ2-7	-	TGCAGCGTTGAAGATGTTCAGGGACTCGGCTACGAGCAGTACTTC	CSVEDVQGLGYEQYF
-	TRBV6-2/TRBV6-3	TRBJ2-2	-	TGTGCCAGCAGTTACCGGCTAGCGTACACCGGGGAGCTGTTTTTT	CASSYRLAYTGELFF
-	TRBV5-4	TRBJ1-2	-	TGTGCCAGCAGCTTGGAACAGGACTATGGCTACACCTTC	CASSLEQDYGYTF
-	TRBV5-1	TRBJ1-1	TRBD1	TGCGCCAGCAGCTTTCAGGGGGCAAACACTGAAGCTTTCTTT	CASSFQGANTEAFF
-	TRBV3-1/TRBV3-2	TRBJ2-5	-	TGTGCCAGCAGCCAGGGGGCCCAAGAGACCCAGTACTTC	CASSQGAQETQYF
-	TRBV7-9	TRBJ1-4	-	TGTGCCAGCAGCCCTCTACCGGGACACCAAGGGGAAAAACTGTTTTTT	CASSPLPGHQGEKLFF
-	TRBV29-1	TRBJ2-3	TRBD2	TGCAGCGTTGGGGCAGCGGGAGGTACAGATACGCAGTATTTT	CSVGAAGGTDTQYF
once	TRBV29-1	TRBJ1-3	-	TGCAGCGTAGCAGACAGGCCGTTCTCTGGAAACACCATATATTTT	CSVADRPFSGNTIYF
-	TRBV24-1	TRBJ1-2	TRBD1	TGTGCCACCAGTGACAGGGACAGCTATGGCTACACCTTC	CATSDRDSYGYTF
-	TRBV7-9	TRBJ1-5	-	TGTGCCAGCAGCCCTGGCGGTGGGCAGCCCCAGCATTTT	CASSPGGGQPQHF
-	TRBV29-1	TRBJ2-6	-	TGCAGCGCACAGGGAGACTCTGGGGCCAACGTCCTGACTTTC	CSAQGDSGANVLTF